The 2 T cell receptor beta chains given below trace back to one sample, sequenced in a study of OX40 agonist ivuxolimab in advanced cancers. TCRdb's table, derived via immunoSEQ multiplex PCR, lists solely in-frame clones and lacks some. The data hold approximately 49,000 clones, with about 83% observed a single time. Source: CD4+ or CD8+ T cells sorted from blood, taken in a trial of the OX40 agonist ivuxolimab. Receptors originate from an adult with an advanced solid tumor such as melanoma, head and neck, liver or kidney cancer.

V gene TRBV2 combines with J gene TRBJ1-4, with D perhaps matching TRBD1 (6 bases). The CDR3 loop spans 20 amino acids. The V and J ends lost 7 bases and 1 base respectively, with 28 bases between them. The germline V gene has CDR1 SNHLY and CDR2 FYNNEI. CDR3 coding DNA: TGTGCCAGCACCCACCCAGGGGCGTTCGGGGGCGCCCGAACTAATGAAAAACTGTTTTTT. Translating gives CASTHPGAFGGARTNEKLFF.

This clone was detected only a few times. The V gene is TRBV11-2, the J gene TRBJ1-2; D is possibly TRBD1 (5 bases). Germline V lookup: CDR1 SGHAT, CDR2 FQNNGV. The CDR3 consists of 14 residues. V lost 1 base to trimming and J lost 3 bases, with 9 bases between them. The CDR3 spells CASSLGRQHYGYTF. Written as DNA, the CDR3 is TGTGCCAGCAGCTTAGGGCGACAGCACTATGGCTACACCTTC.